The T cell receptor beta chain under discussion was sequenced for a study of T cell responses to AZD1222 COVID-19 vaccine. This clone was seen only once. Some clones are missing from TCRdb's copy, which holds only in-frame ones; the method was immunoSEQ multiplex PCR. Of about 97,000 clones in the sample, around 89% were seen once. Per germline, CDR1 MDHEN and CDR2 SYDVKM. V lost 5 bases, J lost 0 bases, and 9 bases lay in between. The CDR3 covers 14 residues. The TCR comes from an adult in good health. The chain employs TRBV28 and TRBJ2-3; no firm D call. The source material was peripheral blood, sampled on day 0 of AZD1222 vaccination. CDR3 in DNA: TGTGCCAGCAGTAGCCTGCCTAGCACAGATACGCAGTATTTT. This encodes CASSSLPSTDTQYF.